These 5 T cell receptor beta chains came from one sample sequenced in a study of blood T cell repertoires in COVID-19 (TCRdb year 2020). Library preparation was by the immunoSEQ multiplex PCR assay. TCRdb carries this immuneACCESS record with in-frame sequences only. Its versions omit some clonotypes, under half of them owing to an unresolved V gene in the studies checked, with the rest unexplained. In this sample the table shows over 25,000 clones, about 84% of which occur a single time. Clones ranked in the top ten supply roughly 46% of the sample. Source material: peripheral blood. The receptors stem from a woman of 80 years or more with acute or convalescent COVID-19.

This rearrangement joins TRBV27 to TRBJ1-2, with D possibly TRBD1 on 5 matching bases. The V end lost 5 bases, the J end lost 8 bases, and 15 bases lay between the germline ends. The V gene's germline CDR1 is MNHEY and CDR2 SMNVEV (reference sequence). This CDR3 has 13 residues. CDR3 sequence (DNA): TGTGCCAGCAGTCCTCAGGGTTGTTGGGGCTACACCTTC. It yields the protein CASSPQGCWGYTF.

The J gene is TRBJ2-3, the V gene TRBV10-2, with 8 bases aligning to TRBD2. Germline V CDR1 and CDR2: WSHSY, SAAADI. The length of the CDR3 is 16 residues. J gave up 6 bases and V 0 bases, and 8 bases lay outside the gene matches. The CDR3 is CASSESTGGPADTQYF. The CDR3 DNA reads TGCGCCAGCAGTGAGTCAACGGGAGGGCCGGCGGATACGCAGTATTTT.

This clone has only one observation. The chain employs TRBV15 and TRBJ2-7, with D possibly matching TRBD1 (6 bases). Trimming stripped 5 bases from V and 4 bases from J, with 18 bases between. Germline assignment: CDR1 LNHNV and CDR2 YYDKDF (reference sequence). This CDR3 contains 15 residues. The CDR3 protein is CATSDPGTLAYEQYF. CDR3 nucleotide sequence: TGTGCCACCAGCGATCCCGGGACACTTGCTTACGAGCAGTACTTC.

This chain uses TRBV5-1 with TRBJ2-7; D is possibly TRBD1 (6 bases). V was shortened by 2 bases and J by 5 bases, with 14 bases between the two germline ends. Germline V gene lookup returns CDR1 SGHRS and CDR2 YFSETQ. The CDR3 length is 14 residues. The CDR3 DNA reads as TGCGCCAGCAGCTTTGACAGGCCTGGGCACGAGCAGTACTTC. Translated, it gives CASSFDRPGHEQYF.

V is TRBV18 and J is TRBJ1-1; D unclear. CDR1 KGHSH and CDR2 LQKENI come from the germline V gene. The ends were cut back, 3 bases at V and 4 bases at J, with 12 bases in the middle. The CDR3 extends over 14 amino acids. CDR3 sequence: CASSPQRMGTEAFF. CDR3 sequence (DNA): TGTGCCAGCTCACCGCAGCGGATGGGCACTGAAGCTTTCTTT.